This is a list of T cell receptor beta chains from one sample in a study of neurological immune-mediated disorders. MiXCR, applied by TCRdb to the 5' RACE reads, yields one record per CDR3 protein. The data contain tens of thousands of distinct CDR3 sequences, about 13% of them seen just once; the ten biggest clones take up roughly 4.5%. Sequencing was carried out using PBMCs. Receptors were obtained from a female donor with HTLV-1-associated myelopathy (HAM/TSP). CDR3s include the opening cysteine and the closing phenylalanine or tryptophan. The order of the fields is D gene, clone size, CDR3 length, V gene, J gene, CDR3 DNA, CDR3 protein. A D gene is named only where the DNA matches it firmly. Clone size, where shown, is once, few, many, or a class for clones that have expanded.

TRBD1	many	15	TRBV10-3	TRBJ2-7	TGTGCCATCAAGGCGACAGGGGAAAGCTCCTACGAGCAGTACTTC	CAIKATGESSYEQYF
TRBD1	.	16	TRBV6-5	TRBJ2-7	TGTGCCAGCAGTCCCCTGCCGGACAGGGGTATTTACGAGCAGTACTTC	CASSPLPDRGIYEQYF
.	.	13	TRBV7-3	TRBJ2-3	TGTGTCAGCAGCTTAGTGCCAACGGATACGCAGTATTTT	CVSSLVPTDTQYF
.	many	13	TRBV11-2	TRBJ1-3	TGTGCCAGCAGCGCGGAAGTCGCAAACACCATATATTTT	CASSAEVANTIYF
.	many	15	TRBV5-1	TRBJ2-7	TGCGCCAGCAGCTTGGGAGGGATAGACAGCTACGAGCAGTACTTC	CASSLGGIDSYEQYF
.	many	17	TRBV5-1	TRBJ1-1	TGCGCCAGCAGCCCAACAGGGAAGGGGGGATATGGGGCTGAAGCTTTCTTT	CASSPTGKGGYGAEAFF
TRBD1	many	14	TRBV5-1	TRBJ2-7	TGCGCCAGCAGCCTGGACAGGGGACACTACGAGCAGTACTTC	CASSLDRGHYEQYF
.	many	15	TRBV5-1	TRBJ2-1	TGCGCCAGCAGCTCTAGTCCCGGGACATTCTTGGAGCAGTTCTTC	CASSSSPGTFLEQFF
.	many	13	TRBV25-1	TRBJ2-7	TGTGCCAGCAGTGCCGGCCCTCGCTACGAGCAGTACTTC	CASSAGPRYEQYF
TRBD2	.	17	TRBV6-6	TRBJ2-1	TGTGCCAGCAGTTACCTGAGGAGTAGCGGGGAGGTTTGGGAGCAGTTCTTC	CASSYLRSSGEVWEQFF
.	.	14	TRBV2	TRBJ2-2	TGTGCCAGCGGGCCGGGGGACCACATCGGGGAGCTGTTTTTT	CASGPGDHIGELFF
.	many	11	TRBV10-3	TRBJ2-1	TGTGCCATCGGGTCCTACAATGAGCAGTTCTTC	CAIGSYNEQFF
TRBD1	many	15	TRBV12-3/TRBV12-4	TRBJ2-1	TGTGCCAGCAACCCCGGACAGGGGACCTACAATGAGCAGTTCTTC	CASNPGQGTYNEQFF
TRBD1	.	15	TRBV5-1	TRBJ2-1	TGCGCCAGCAACCCCGCCCAGGGGGAATACAATGAGCAGTTCTTC	CASNPAQGEYNEQFF
.	many	16	TRBV5-1	TRBJ1-3	TGCGCCAGCAGCTTGAATGGGGGAAGCTCTGGAAACACCATATATTTT	CASSLNGGSSGNTIYF
.	many	10	TRBV6-6	TRBJ1-1	TGTGCCAGCAATATCGGAGAAGCTTTCTTT	CASNIGEAFF
.	many	14	TRBV2	TRBJ2-7	TGTGCCAGCAGTGCCCCTGAGGCAGGGACGGAGCAGTACTTC	CASSAPEAGTEQYF
.	.	14	TRBV12-3/TRBV12-4	TRBJ1-2	TGTGCCAGCAGCAGATCAACAGATAACTATGGCTACACCTTC	CASSRSTDNYGYTF
.	few	14	TRBV15	TRBJ2-3	TGTGCTACCAGCAGAGAAGGCCCCACAGATACGCAGTATTTT	CATSREGPTDTQYF
TRBD1	few	19	TRBV6-1	TRBJ2-6	TGTGCCAGCAGCGCCATCCCGGGACAGGTTAGCTCTGGGGCCAACGTCCTGACTTTC	CASSAIPGQVSSGANVLTF
TRBD1	many	14	TRBV28	TRBJ1-2	TGTGCCAGCAGTTTTGCAGGGGGTACCTATGGCTACACCTTC	CASSFAGGTYGYTF
TRBD1	many	12	TRBV20-1	TRBJ2-5	TGCAGTGTGAGGGGGCCGCAAGAGACCCAGTACTTC	CSVRGPQETQYF
.	many	14	TRBV18	TRBJ1-6	TGTGCCAGCTCACTCGGCGGCGATGGATCACCCCTCCACTTT	CASSLGGDGSPLHF
.	many	13	TRBV18	TRBJ2-2	TGTGCCAGCTCACCACCGAGAACCGGGGAGCTGTTTTTT	CASSPPRTGELFF
.	.	15	TRBV3-1	TRBJ2-3	TGTGCCAGCAGCCCCCGGGACGGGACCACAGATACGCAGTATTTT	CASSPRDGTTDTQYF
.	many	14	TRBV5-1	TRBJ2-7	TGCGCCAGCAGCTTGGTTTCAGGGTTGGGCGAGCAGTACTTC	CASSLVSGLGEQYF
.	few	13	TRBV5-5	TRBJ2-5	TGTGCCACACATAGCCCTGGGGAAGAGACCCAGTACTTC	CATHSPGEETQYF
.	.	14	TRBV20-1	TRBJ2-7	TGCAGTGCTAGACCCGGGACAAAGAACTACGAGCAGTACTTC	CSARPGTKNYEQYF
.	few	14	TRBV6-5	TRBJ2-3	TGTGCCAGCAGTGTGGGGTGGGGCACAGATACGCAGTATTTT	CASSVGWGTDTQYF
TRBD1	many	12	TRBV6-5	TRBJ1-6	TGTGCCAGCCGACAGGGTAATTCACCCCTCCACTTT	CASRQGNSPLHF
TRBD2	.	18	TRBV7-8	TRBJ2-1	TGTGCCAGCAGCTTCGGACTAGCGGGAGTCACTTCCTACAATGAGCAGTTCTTC	CASSFGLAGVTSYNEQFF
.	many	11	TRBV29-1	TRBJ2-1	TGCAGCGTTGACAGATACAATGAGCAGTTCTTC	CSVDRYNEQFF
TRBD2	many	14	TRBV6-6	TRBJ2-7	TGTGCCAGCAGGCCGCCGGGGGGTTCCTACGAGCAGTACTTC	CASRPPGGSYEQYF
.	.	14	TRBV18	TRBJ1-5	TGTGCCAGCTCGCTGATTGATCGGAATCAGCCCCAGCATTTT	CASSLIDRNQPQHF
TRBD2	many	16	TRBV7-6	TRBJ2-1	TGTGCCAGCAGCTTAGCGACTAACCCTTCGGGGGGTGAGCAGTTCTTC	CASSLATNPSGGEQFF
.	many	13	TRBV5-1	TRBJ2-5	TGCGCCAGCAGCCCCGGACTGGAAGAGACCCAGTACTTC	CASSPGLEETQYF
TRBD1	few	14	TRBV5-1	TRBJ1-6	TGCGCCAGCAGCTTGACAGGGGCCAATTCACCCCTCCACTTT	CASSLTGANSPLHF
TRBD2	.	17	TRBV20-1	TRBJ2-7	TGCAGTGCTAGGGTAGCGGGAGGGCCTACCATTTTATACGAGCAGTACTTC	CSARVAGGPTILYEQYF
.	many	15	TRBV5-1	TRBJ2-1	TGCGCCAGCAGCCGGAGTGCAGGGCAGTCTATTGAGCAGTTCTTC	CASSRSAGQSIEQFF
.	many	16	TRBV28	TRBJ2-7	TGTGCCAGCAGTTTAGTTGCAACGGCCCCTACGCTAGAGCAGTACTTC	CASSLVATAPTLEQYF
TRBD2	many	18	TRBV5-1	TRBJ2-1	TGCGCCAGCAGCTTGGGACTAGCGGGGGGGCCTTCAAGGAATGAGCAGTTCTTC	CASSLGLAGGPSRNEQFF
TRBD2	many	16	TRBV12-5	TRBJ2-3	TGTGCTAGTGGTACTCTTCTAGCGGGGGCCACAGATACGCAGTATTTT	CASGTLLAGATDTQYF